This T cell receptor (beta chain) appears in the sequencing data of a study of OX40 agonist ivuxolimab in advanced cancers. The study, taken as a whole, reports: Low levels of normalized T-cell clonal expansion also appeared in some nonresponders.

Germline values: CDR1 LNHDA, CDR2 SQIVND (reference sequence). V shed 6 bases, J shed 1 base, and the junction held 4 bases outside the gene matches. The CDR3 contains 14 residues. With regard to this clone: What it recognizes is unknown.

Profiling relied on immunoSEQ multiplex PCR, and the TCRdb table lists in-frame clones only, not all of them. Of around 43,000 clones in the sample, about 86% are singletons; the top ten hold about 12%. The sequencing here drew on CD4+ or CD8+ T cells sorted from blood, taken in a trial of the OX40 agonist ivuxolimab. The rearrangement uses TRBV19 and TRBJ1-1, with 8 bases fitting TRBD1. The receptor's source is an adult with an advanced solid tumor such as melanoma, head and neck, liver or kidney cancer. The DNA of the CDR3 is TGTGCCAGTAGCGACAGGGGCCCGAACACTGAAGCTTTCTTT. As protein: CASSDRGPNTEAFF.